This TCR beta chain came from a study of technical replicates of blood from several donors. Measured with immunoSEQ multiplex PCR; TCRdb has only the in-frame clones, and not every one. The table has tens of thousands of clones, approximately 96% seen once. Per the germline V gene, CDR1 is LNHDA and CDR2 is SQIVND (reference sequence). This CDR3 has 12 residues. Trimming pared 0 bases from V and 4 bases from J, leaving 4 bases between. The source is a human donor in good health. Sequenced input: T cells isolated from PBMCs. The rearrangement links TRBV19 to TRBJ2-7; D is undetermined. This CDR3 reads CASSIDIYEQYF. DNA for the CDR3: TGTGCCAGTAGTATAGATATATACGAGCAGTACTTC.